Below are 4 T cell receptor beta chains sequenced from a single sample in a study of T cells in Graves' hyperthyroidism and ophthalmopathy. Amplification yielded TCR beta CDR3 regions, with RNA transcripts as the source. The HTBI primer set served for first-round RT-PCR of the TCR CDR3. TCRdb passed the multiplex PCR reads through MiXCR, listing each CDR3 protein once. The sample shows hundreds of thousands of distinct CDR3 sequences, 15% of them seen only once. Material: blood. The receptors originated from a woman in her twenties or thirties with Graves' hyperthyroidism.

CDR3 sequence: CASRQTGVLLETQYF. In DNA, the CDR3 is TGTGCCAGCAGACAGACAGGGGTTTTACTGGAGACCCAGTACTTC. This chain connects TRBV25-1 to TRBJ2-5; 8 bases line up with TRBD1. The CDR3 spans 15 residues. The trim removed 6 bases at V and 5 bases at J, leaving 11 bases unmatched. The germline V gene encodes CDR1 MGHDK and CDR2 SYGVNS. The variable domain in full, with the rest retrieved from reference TRBV25-1 and TRBJ2-5, is EADIYQTPRYLVIGTGKKITLECSQTMGHDKMYWYQQDPGMELHLIHYSYGVNSTEKGDLSSESTVSRIRTEHFPLTLESARPSHTSQYLCASRQTGVLLETQYFGPGTRLLVL.

This CDR3 reads CASSTTGRANEKLFF. In DNA, the CDR3 is TGCGCCAGCAGCACAACCGGCCGTGCTAATGAAAAACTGTTTTTT. V is TRBV5-1 and J is TRBJ1-4; D not resolved. The V end lost 4 bases, the J end lost 3 bases, and 13 bases lay between the germline ends. Looked up from germline, CDR1 is SGHRS and CDR2 is YFSETQ. The CDR3 contains 15 residues.

This clonotype was seen a few times. The V and J genes are TRBV28 and TRBJ1-2; 10 bases align to TRBD1. J lost 14 bases, V lost 4 bases, and 13 bases had no gene match. This CDR3 is 14 amino acids long. Germline lookup yields CDR1 MDHEN and CDR2 SYDVKM. DNA for the CDR3: TGTGCCAGCAGTTCTTCCATAGGACAGGGGGAGAGGACCTTC. Translated: CASSSSIGQGERTF.

The chain combines TRBV7-6 with TRBJ1-1; TRBD1 agrees at 8 bases. With 6 bases clipped from V and 3 bases from J, the junction kept 15 bases outside the gene matches. This CDR3 has 17 amino acids. Germline CDR1 SGHVS, CDR2 FNYEAQ. The CDR3 loop reads CASRDGQGTIRDTEAFF. The CDR3 DNA is TGTGCCAGCAGGGACGGACAGGGCACGATACGGGACACTGAAGCTTTCTTT.